This T cell receptor beta chain was sequenced in a study of spatial heterogeneity in lung cancer. The wider study: The authors sequenced available follow-up PBMC samples, taken a median of approximately 2 years after resection.

TCRdb independently ran MiXCR on the 5' RACE reads; one entry per CDR3 protein. The sample contains about 52,000 distinct CDR3 sequences, under 8% of which appear only once. The time point denotes: blood at routine non-recurrence follow-up after resection. The input material, whole RNA from tumor, nontumor lung or frozen PBMC, was sequenced unsorted. Trimming removed 3 bases from V and 1 base from J, with 7 bases in between. Germline CDR1 SGHVS, CDR2 FQNEAQ. The CDR3 has 14 residues. Sequences were derived from PBMCs, sampled at follow-up. This TCR was sampled from a female donor with early-stage non-small cell lung cancer. The rearrangement uses TRBV7-8 and TRBJ1-5, with D hard to call. The chain's CDR3 is CASSFGESNQPQHF. Written as DNA, the CDR3 is TGTGCCAGCAGCTTCGGTGAGAGCAATCAGCCCCAGCATTTT.